This TCR beta chain was retrieved from a study of identical twins. Study findings and constraints: Cord blood beta clonotypes that were abundant carried fewer insertions, and memory repertoires showed no such trend.

Germline-derived CDR1 and CDR2 are DFQATT and SNEGSKA (reference sequence). This CDR3 comprises 13 residues. The V gene lost 4 bases and the J gene lost 6 bases, with 16 bases spanning the gap. A universal primer site came from template switching; cDNA carried unique molecular identifiers. TCRdb redid the calling of the 5' RACE reads with MiXCR, one entry per CDR3 protein. The profile shows 400,000 to 500,000 distinct CDR3 sequences, 14% of them singletons. This clonotype was counted only a few times. Its matching antigen is unknown. This same sample was also taken into another study, of yellow fever vaccine responses in identical twins.

The chain combines TRBV20-1 with TRBJ2-7, with D unclear. The sample was CD4+ T cells sorted from blood. This clonotype was obtained from a woman aged 18 to 35 in good health. The chain's CDR3 is CSANGAGPLEQYF. In nucleotides, the CDR3 is TGCAGTGCTAACGGAGCCGGGCCTCTCGAGCAGTACTTC.